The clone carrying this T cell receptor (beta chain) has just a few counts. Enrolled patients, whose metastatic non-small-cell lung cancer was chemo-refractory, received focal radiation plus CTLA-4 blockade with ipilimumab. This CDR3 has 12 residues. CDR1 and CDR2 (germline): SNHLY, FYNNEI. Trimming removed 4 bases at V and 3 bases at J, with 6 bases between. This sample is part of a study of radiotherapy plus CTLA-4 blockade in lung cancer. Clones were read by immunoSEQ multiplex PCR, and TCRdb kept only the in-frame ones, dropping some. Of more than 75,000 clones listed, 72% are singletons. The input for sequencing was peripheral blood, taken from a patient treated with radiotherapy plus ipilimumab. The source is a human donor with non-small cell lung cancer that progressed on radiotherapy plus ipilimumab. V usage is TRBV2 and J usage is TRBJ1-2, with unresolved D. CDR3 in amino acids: CASSVQDYGYTF. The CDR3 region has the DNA TGTGCCAGCAGTGTCCAGGACTATGGCTACACCTTC. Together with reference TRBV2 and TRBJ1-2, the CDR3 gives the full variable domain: EPEVTQTPSHQVTQMGQEVILRCVPISNHLYFYWYRQILGQKVEFLVSFYNNEISEKSEIFDDQFSVERPDGSNFTLKIRSTKLEDSAMYFCASSVQDYGYTFGSGTRLTVV.